What follows describes a single T cell receptor beta chain. The data derive from a study of shared clonotypes between healthy human individuals. The protocol was immunoSEQ multiplex PCR, while the TCRdb copy is restricted to in-frame clones and leaves out a portion. The data show about a million clones, roughly 77% seen once. Negatively enriched CD4+ T cells were divided by CD45RA into naive and memory. CDR1 is KGHSH, CDR2 LQKENI, per germline. The CDR3 has 12 residues. The V gene end was trimmed by 4 bases and the J gene end by 8 bases; junction bases not matched to a gene: 4. The chain joins TRBV18 to TRBJ1-2; the match to TRBD1 covers 7 bases. The sequenced sample consisted of memory CD4+ T cells from PBMCs. The subset here: CD45RA-negative fraction. This TCR derives from a man younger than 35 in good health. Some clones in this sample may be carry-over from other donors' samples. The CDR3 DNA reads as TGTGCCAGCTCACTCGACAGGGAGGGCTACACCTTC. Translating it yields CASSLDREGYTF.